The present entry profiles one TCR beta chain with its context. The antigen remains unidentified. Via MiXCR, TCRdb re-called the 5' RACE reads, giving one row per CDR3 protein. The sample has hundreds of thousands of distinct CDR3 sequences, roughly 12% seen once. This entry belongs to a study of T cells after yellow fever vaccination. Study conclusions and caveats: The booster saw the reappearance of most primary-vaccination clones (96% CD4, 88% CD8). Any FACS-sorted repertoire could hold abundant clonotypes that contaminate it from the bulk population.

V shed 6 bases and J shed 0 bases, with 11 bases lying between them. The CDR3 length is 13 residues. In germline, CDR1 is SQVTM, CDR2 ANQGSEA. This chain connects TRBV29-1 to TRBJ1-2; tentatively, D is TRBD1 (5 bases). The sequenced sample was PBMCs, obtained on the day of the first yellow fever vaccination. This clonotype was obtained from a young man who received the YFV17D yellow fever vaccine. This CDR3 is CSVRDRTNYGYTF. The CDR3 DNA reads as TGCAGCGTCCGGGACCGAACTAACTATGGCTACACCTTC.